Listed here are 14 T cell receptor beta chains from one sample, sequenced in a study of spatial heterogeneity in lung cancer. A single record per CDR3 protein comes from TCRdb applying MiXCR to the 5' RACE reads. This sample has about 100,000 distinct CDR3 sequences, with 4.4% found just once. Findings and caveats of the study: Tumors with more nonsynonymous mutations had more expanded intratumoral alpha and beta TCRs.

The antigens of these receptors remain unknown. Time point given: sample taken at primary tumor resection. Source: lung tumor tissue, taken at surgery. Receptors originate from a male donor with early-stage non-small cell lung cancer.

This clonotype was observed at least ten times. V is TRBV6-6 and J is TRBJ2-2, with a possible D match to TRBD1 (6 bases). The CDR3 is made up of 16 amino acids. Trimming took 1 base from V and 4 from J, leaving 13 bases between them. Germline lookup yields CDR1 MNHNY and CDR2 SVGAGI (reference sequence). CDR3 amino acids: CASSYFRGEATGELFF. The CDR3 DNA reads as TGTGCCAGCAGTTACTTCAGGGGCGAGGCCACCGGGGAGCTGTTTTTT.

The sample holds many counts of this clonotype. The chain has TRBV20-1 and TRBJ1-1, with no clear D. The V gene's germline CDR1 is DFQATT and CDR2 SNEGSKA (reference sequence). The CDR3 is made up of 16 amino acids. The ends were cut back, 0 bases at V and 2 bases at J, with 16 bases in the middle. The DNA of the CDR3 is TGCAGTGCTAGAGATACGTCGGGCTACTCCAACACTGAAGCTTTCTTT. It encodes CSARDTSGYSNTEAFF.

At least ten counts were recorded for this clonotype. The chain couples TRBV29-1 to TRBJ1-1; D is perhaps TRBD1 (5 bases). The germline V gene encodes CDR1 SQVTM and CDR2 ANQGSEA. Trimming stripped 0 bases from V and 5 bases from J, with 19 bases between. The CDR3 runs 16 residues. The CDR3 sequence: CSVEDGRDLWYTEAFF. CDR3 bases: TGCAGCGTTGAAGATGGCCGGGACCTCTGGTATACTGAAGCTTTCTTT.

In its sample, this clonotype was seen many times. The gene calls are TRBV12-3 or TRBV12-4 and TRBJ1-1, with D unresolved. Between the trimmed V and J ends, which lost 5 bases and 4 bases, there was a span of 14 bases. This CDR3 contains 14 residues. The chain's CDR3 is CASSPSRGGTEAFF. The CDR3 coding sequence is TGTGCCAGCAGTCCATCCCGGGGTGGCACTGAAGCTTTCTTT.

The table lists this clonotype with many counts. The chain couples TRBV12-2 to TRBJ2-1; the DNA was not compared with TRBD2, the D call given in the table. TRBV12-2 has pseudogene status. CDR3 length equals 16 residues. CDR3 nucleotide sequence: TGTGCAAGTCGCTTACCGGGACTAGCGGTCTACAATGAGCAGTTCTTC. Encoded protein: CASRLPGLAVYNEQFF.

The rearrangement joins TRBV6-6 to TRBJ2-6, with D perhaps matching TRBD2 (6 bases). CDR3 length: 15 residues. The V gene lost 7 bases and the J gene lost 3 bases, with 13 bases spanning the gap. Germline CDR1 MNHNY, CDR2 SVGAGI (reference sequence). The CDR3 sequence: CASTPWGGGANVLTF. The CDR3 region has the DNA TGTGCCAGCACCCCCTGGGGAGGTGGGGCCAACGTCCTGACTTTC.

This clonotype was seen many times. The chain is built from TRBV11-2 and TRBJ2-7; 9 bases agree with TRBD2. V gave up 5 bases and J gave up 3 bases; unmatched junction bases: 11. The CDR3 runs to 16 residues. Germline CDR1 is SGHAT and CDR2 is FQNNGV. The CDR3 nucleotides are TGTGCCAGCAGCACGACGGCGGGAGGGCGCGACTACGAGCAGTACTTC. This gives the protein CASSTTAGGRDYEQYF.

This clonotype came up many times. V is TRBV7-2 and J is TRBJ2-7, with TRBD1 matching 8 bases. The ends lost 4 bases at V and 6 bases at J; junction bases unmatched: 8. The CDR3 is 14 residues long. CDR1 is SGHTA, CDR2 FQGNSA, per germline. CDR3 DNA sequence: TGTGCCAGCAGCTCTCTAGACAGGGGTGGCGAGCAGTACTTC. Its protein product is CASSSLDRGGEQYF.

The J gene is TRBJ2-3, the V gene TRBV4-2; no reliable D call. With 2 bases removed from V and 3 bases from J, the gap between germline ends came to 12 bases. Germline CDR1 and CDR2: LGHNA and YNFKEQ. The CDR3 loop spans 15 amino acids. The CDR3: CASSQRYRRTDTQYF. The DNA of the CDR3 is TGTGCCAGCAGCCAACGTTATCGAAGGACAGATACGCAGTATTTT.

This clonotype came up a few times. The CDR3 region has the DNA TGTGCCAGCAGCACACTCCCCAGCGGGAGTGAGACCCAGTACTTC. Protein product: CASSTLPSGSETQYF. The V call is TRBV7-9, the J call TRBJ2-5; 8 bases line up with TRBD2. The length of the CDR3 is 15 residues. J was trimmed by 5 bases and V by 5 bases; bases with no gene match: 10. Germline V CDR1 and CDR2: SEHNR, FQNEAQ (reference sequence).

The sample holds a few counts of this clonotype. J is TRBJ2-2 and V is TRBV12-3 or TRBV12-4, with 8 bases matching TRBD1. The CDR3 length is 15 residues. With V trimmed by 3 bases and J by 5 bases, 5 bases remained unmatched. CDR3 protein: CASSFGQGATGELFF. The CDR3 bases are TGTGCCAGCAGTTTTGGCCAGGGGGCGACCGGGGAGCTGTTTTTT.

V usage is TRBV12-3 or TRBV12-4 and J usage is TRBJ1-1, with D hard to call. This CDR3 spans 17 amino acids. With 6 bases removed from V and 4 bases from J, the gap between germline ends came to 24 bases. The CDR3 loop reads CASSLPPLTIGGTEAFF. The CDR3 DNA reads TGTGCCAGCAGCCTACCCCCCCTGACAATCGGCGGCACTGAAGCTTTCTTT.

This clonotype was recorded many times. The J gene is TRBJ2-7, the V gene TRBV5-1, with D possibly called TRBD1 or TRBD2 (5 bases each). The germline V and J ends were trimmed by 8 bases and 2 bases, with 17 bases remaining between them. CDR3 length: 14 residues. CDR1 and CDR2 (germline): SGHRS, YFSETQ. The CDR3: CASARDVDAYEQYF. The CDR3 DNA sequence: TGCGCCAGTGCTCGGGACGTGGACGCCTACGAGCAGTACTTC.

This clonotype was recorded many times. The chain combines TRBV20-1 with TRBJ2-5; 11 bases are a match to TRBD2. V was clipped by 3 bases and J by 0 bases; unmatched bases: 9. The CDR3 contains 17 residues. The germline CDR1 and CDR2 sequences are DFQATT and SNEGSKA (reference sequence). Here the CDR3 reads CSARPPSGRPNQETQYF. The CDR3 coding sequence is TGCAGTGCTAGGCCCCCTAGCGGGAGGCCCAACCAAGAGACCCAGTACTTC.